The 3 T cell receptor beta chains listed next were all sequenced from one sample in a study of cytotoxic CD8 clonotypes in ibrutinib-treated CLL. The repertoire was sequenced with immunoSEQ multiplex PCR; TCRdb's copy has only in-frame clones and lacks some. The data show a few hundred thousand clones, with 80% seen just once and 6.5% to 8.5% held by the top ten. The sequencing here drew on PBMCs, taken before ibrutinib treatment. The receptors originated from a human donor with chronic lymphocytic leukemia.

This clone was observed a handful of times. CDR3 coding DNA: TGTGCCAGCAGTAGGGACAGGGGGCAACTCTATGGCTACACCTTC. Its translation: CASSRDRGQLYGYTF. The V gene is TRBV6-5, the J gene TRBJ1-2, with 12 bases lining up with TRBD1. This CDR3 is built from 15 residues. With 5 bases clipped from V and 4 bases from J, the junction kept 5 bases outside the gene matches. Germline V gene sequence: CDR1 MNHEY, CDR2 SVGAGI.

The chain has TRBV5-1 and TRBJ2-7; D uncertain. This CDR3 comprises 11 residues. Trimming took 4 bases from V and 0 from J, leaving 2 bases between them. Per the germline V gene, CDR1 is SGHRS and CDR2 is YFSETQ. CDR3 nucleotide sequence: TGCGCCAGCAGCAACTCCTACGAGCAGTACTTC. It yields the protein CASSNSYEQYF.

This chain uses TRBV4-2 with TRBJ2-2, with D possibly being TRBD2 (6 bases). There are 17 residues in the CDR3. The V end was cut by 0 bases, the J end by 4 bases, with 15 bases between. Germline lookup yields CDR1 LGHNA and CDR2 YNFKEQ. The CDR3 DNA follows: TGTGCCAGCAGCCAAGATGGGGGGAGTATAGTCACCGGGGAGCTGTTTTTT. This codes for CASSQDGGSIVTGELFF.